These T cell receptor beta chains were read from a single sample in a study of identical twins. TCRdb passed the 5' RACE reads through MiXCR, listing each CDR3 protein once. The sample lists a few hundred thousand distinct CDR3 sequences, nearly 10% occurring once. This same sample was also taken into another study, of yellow fever vaccine responses in identical twins.

Material for sequencing was PBMCs. These receptors all come from a woman under 30 in good health. CDR3s include the opening cysteine and the closing phenylalanine or tryptophan. Each record gives: clone size, V gene, J gene, CDR3 length, CDR3 protein. For some rows the clone size is stated as once, few or many, or as a class when expanded; others skip it.

size: many; V: TRBV7-8; J: TRBJ2-3; length: 16; CDR3: CASSLLGSYNTDTQYF
size: few; V: TRBV11-2; J: TRBJ2-2; length: 19; CDR3: CASSLLRTSGRANTGELFF
size: many; V: TRBV7-8; J: TRBJ2-1; length: 15; CDR3: CASSLMGGRPNEQFF
size: -; V: TRBV6-2/TRBV6-3; J: TRBJ2-7; length: 15; CDR3: CASSYEGRPSYEQYF
size: -; V: TRBV7-6; J: TRBJ2-1; length: 16; CDR3: CASGLLAGGPLNEQFF
size: few; V: TRBV15; J: TRBJ2-2; length: 14; CDR3: CATSRETVVGELFF
size: many; V: TRBV10-3; J: TRBJ2-5; length: 13; CDR3: CAISAAGRETQYF
size: -; V: TRBV20-1; J: TRBJ2-4; length: 15; CDR3: CSAMPLSREGYIQYF
size: -; V: TRBV2; J: TRBJ2-3; length: 15; CDR3: CASSGAQGVGNTQYF
size: many; V: TRBV7-9; J: TRBJ2-1; length: 14; CDR3: CASSPPDKNHEQFF
size: many; V: TRBV4-1; J: TRBJ2-1; length: 17; CDR3: CASSQADRTYYYNEQFF
size: -; V: TRBV7-2; J: TRBJ2-1; length: 15; CDR3: CVSSPTSGTYNEQFF
size: -; V: TRBV5-1; J: TRBJ2-1; length: 13; CDR3: CASRLGGGDEQFF
size: -; V: TRBV2; J: TRBJ2-1; length: 14; CDR3: CASSERESNNEQFF
size: few; V: TRBV2; J: TRBJ1-5; length: 13; CDR3: CASSEWGSQPQHF
size: -; V: TRBV28; J: TRBJ1-2; length: 11; CDR3: CASRINYGYTF
size: -; V: TRBV23-1; J: TRBJ1-5; length: 20; CDR3: CASRQTGATFYYYSNQPQHF
size: -; V: TRBV7-9; J: TRBJ1-6; length: 11; CDR3: CASSGSVPLHF
size: -; V: TRBV6-6; J: TRBJ2-1; length: 13; CDR3: CASSLSYSNEQFF
size: many; V: TRBV20-1; J: TRBJ1-2; length: 14; CDR3: CSARDFGENYGYTF
size: few; V: TRBV11-2; J: TRBJ2-1; length: 11; CDR3: CASTLSGDQFF
size: few; V: TRBV12-3/TRBV12-4; J: TRBJ2-2; length: 15; CDR3: CASSLARSFTGELFF
size: many; V: TRBV6-1; J: TRBJ1-5; length: 16; CDR3: CASSTRRGRGNQPQHF
size: many; V: TRBV9; J: TRBJ2-7; length: 17; CDR3: CASSVDLAGDVSYEQYF
size: -; V: TRBV6-5; J: TRBJ1-2; length: 15; CDR3: CASSYGGGIEYGYTF
size: -; V: TRBV4-3; J: TRBJ2-7; length: 17; CDR3: CASSQDRGLAGTYEQYF
size: -; V: TRBV12-3/TRBV12-4; J: TRBJ2-7; length: 14; CDR3: CASSLPSGGYEQYF
size: -; V: TRBV20-1; J: TRBJ2-7; length: 15; CDR3: CSARTGGGMLYEQYF
size: -; V: TRBV12-3/TRBV12-4; J: TRBJ1-5; length: 15; CDR3: CASSRTGQGNQPQHF
size: -; V: TRBV4-2; J: TRBJ2-2; length: 15; CDR3: CASSHGGSTAEELFF
size: few; V: TRBV5-1; J: TRBJ1-1; length: 16; CDR3: CASSSQTRIGDTEAFF
size: many; V: TRBV5-1; J: TRBJ2-3; length: 16; CDR3: CASSLVLGGSTDTQYF
size: many; V: TRBV4-2; J: TRBJ1-4; length: 15; CDR3: CASSQEWDSREKLFF
size: -; V: TRBV29-1; J: TRBJ2-7; length: 12; CDR3: CSVRAGSHEQYF
size: many; V: TRBV7-2; J: TRBJ1-5; length: 14; CDR3: CASSLRSGDQPQHF
size: few; V: TRBV9; J: TRBJ2-1; length: 15; CDR3: CASSVAEVWGDEQFF
size: few; V: TRBV3-1; J: TRBJ2-7; length: 16; CDR3: CASSQDWTSGYYEQYF
size: few; V: TRBV4-3; J: TRBJ1-6; length: 17; CDR3: CASSQDSTGLANSPLHF
size: many; V: TRBV7-2; J: TRBJ2-3; length: 12; CDR3: CASSALMDTQYF
size: -; V: TRBV7-3; J: TRBJ2-1; length: 15; CDR3: CASSLGSGGGNEQFF
size: few; V: TRBV5-1; J: TRBJ2-1; length: 16; CDR3: CASSLATSGGSNEQFF
size: many; V: TRBV20-1; J: TRBJ2-7; length: 12; CDR3: CSARVRGAEQYF